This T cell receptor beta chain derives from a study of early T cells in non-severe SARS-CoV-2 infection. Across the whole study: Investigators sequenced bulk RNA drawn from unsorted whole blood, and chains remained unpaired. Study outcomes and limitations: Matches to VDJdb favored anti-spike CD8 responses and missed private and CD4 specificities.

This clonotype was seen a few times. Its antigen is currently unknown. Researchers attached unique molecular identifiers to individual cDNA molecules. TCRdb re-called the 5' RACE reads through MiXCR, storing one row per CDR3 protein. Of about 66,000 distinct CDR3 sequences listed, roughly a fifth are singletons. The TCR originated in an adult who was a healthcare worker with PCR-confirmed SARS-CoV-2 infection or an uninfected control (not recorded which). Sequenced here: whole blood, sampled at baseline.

The DNA for the CDR3 is TGCAGCGTTGTACAGCGTTATGAAGCTTTCTTT. As protein: CSVVQRYEAFF. The rearrangement links TRBV29-1 to TRBJ1-1; no clear D. CDR1 and CDR2 from the germline V gene are SQVTM and ANQGSEA. The CDR3 covers 11 residues. Trimming stripped 4 bases from V and 7 bases from J, with 10 bases between.